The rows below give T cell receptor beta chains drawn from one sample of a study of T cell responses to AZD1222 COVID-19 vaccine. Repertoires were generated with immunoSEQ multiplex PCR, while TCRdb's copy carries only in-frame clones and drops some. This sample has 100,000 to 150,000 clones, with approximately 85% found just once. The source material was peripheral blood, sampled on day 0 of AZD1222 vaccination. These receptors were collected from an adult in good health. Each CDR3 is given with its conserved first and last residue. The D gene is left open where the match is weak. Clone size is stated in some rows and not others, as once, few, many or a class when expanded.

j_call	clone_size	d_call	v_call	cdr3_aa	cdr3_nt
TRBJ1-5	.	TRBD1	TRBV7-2	CASSQGTGNQPQHF	TGTGCCAGCAGCCAGGGGACAGGCAATCAGCCCCAGCATTTT
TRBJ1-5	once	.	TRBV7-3	CASSWSPGQPQHF	TGTGCCAGCAGCTGGAGCCCCGGACAGCCCCAGCATTTT
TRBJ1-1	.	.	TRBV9	CASSPTPPEQGIGTEAFF	TGTGCCAGCAGCCCAACCCCCCCCGAACAGGGAATCGGCACTGAAGCTTTCTTT
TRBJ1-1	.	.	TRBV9	CASSVSGHEAFF	TGTGCCAGCAGCGTTTCCGGGCATGAAGCTTTCTTT
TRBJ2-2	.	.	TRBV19	CASSSRLGELFF	TGTGCCAGTAGTAGTCGCCTCGGGGAGCTGTTTTTT
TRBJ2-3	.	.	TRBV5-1	CASRGGLTDTQYF	TGCGCCAGCAGAGGCGGTTTGACAGATACGCAGTATTTT
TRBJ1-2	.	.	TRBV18	CASSLTGANYGYTF	TGTGCCAGCTCCCTGACGGGAGCTAACTATGGCTACACCTTC
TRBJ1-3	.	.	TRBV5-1	CASSLDGGRAGNTIYF	TGCGCCAGCAGCTTGGACGGGGGGAGAGCGGGGAACACCATATATTTT
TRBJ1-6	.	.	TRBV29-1	CSVRGGSHSPLHF	TGCAGCGTTCGGGGGGGCAGCCATTCACCCCTCCACTTT
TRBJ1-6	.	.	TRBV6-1	CVSSEWGARKSNSPLHF	TGTGTCAGCAGTGAATGGGGGGCTAGGAAGAGCAATTCACCCCTCCACTTT
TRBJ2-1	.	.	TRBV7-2	CASNGQNYNEQFF	TGTGCCAGCAATGGACAAAACTACAATGAGCAGTTCTTC
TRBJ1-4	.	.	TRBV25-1	CASSELARTNEKLFF	TGTGCCAGCAGTGAGTTAGCGAGAACTAATGAAAAACTGTTTTTT
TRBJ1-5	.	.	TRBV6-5	CASSYGTGNQPQHF	TGTGCCAGCAGCTACGGGACCGGAAACCAGCCCCAGCATTTT
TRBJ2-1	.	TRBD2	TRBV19	CASSPSGVLYNEQFF	TGTGCCAGTAGTCCAAGCGGGGTCCTCTACAATGAGCAGTTCTTC
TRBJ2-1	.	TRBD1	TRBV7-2	CASSLSGQGSNEQFF	TGTGCCAGCAGCTTAAGTGGACAGGGGTCAAATGAGCAGTTCTTC
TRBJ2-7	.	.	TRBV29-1	CSVARGTSYEQYF	TGCAGCGTAGCAAGGGGTACTTCCTACGAGCAGTACTTC